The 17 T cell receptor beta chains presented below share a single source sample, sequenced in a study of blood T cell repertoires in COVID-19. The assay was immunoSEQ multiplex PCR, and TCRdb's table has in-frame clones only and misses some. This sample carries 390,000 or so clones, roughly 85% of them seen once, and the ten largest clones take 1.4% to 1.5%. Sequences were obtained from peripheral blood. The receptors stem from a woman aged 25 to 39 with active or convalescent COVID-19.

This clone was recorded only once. CDR3 DNA sequence: TGTGCCAGCAGTTTTTCAGGGGATTTTGGCTACACCTTC. Translating it yields CASSFSGDFGYTF. This chain links TRBV27 with TRBJ1-2; TRBD1 might be the D (6 bases). Deletions cut 3 bases from V and 7 bases from J, with 12 bases between. Germline CDR1 MNHEY, CDR2 SMNVEV (reference sequence). There are 13 residues in the CDR3.

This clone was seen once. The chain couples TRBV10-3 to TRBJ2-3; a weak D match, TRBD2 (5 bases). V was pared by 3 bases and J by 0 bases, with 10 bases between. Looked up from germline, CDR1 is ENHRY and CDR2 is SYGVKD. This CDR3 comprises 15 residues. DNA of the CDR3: TGTGCCATCAGTGAACGGGATACTAGCACAGATACGCAGTATTTT. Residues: CAISERDTSTDTQYF.

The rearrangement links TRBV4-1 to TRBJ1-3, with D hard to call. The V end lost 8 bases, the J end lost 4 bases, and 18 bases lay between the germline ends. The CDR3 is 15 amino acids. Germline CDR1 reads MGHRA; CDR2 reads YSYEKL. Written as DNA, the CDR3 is TGCGCCAGCTCTCGGGAGGTTCTATCCGGAAACACCATATATTTT. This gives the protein CASSREVLSGNTIYF.

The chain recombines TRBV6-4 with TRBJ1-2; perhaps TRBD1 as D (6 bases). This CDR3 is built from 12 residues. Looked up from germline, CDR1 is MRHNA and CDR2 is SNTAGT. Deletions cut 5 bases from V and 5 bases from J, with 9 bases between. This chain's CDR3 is CASSQRGYGYTF. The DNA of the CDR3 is TGTGCCAGCAGTCAAAGGGGGTATGGCTACACCTTC.

This chain's CDR3 is CAWRSEGVYNSPLHF. CDR3 in DNA: TGTGCCTGGAGATCCGAGGGAGTCTATAATTCACCCCTCCACTTT. V and J are TRBV30 and TRBJ1-6; D not resolved. The germline V gene encodes CDR1 GTSNPN and CDR2 SVGIG (reference sequence). The CDR3 length is 15 residues. Between the trimmed V and J ends, which lost 3 bases and 3 bases, there was a span of 12 bases.

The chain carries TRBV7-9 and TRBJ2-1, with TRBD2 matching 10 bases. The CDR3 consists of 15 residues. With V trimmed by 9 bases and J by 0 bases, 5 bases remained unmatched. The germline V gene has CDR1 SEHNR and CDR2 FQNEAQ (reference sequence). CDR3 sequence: CASLAGDGSYNEQFF. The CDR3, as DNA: TGTGCCAGTCTAGCGGGAGATGGCTCCTACAATGAGCAGTTCTTC. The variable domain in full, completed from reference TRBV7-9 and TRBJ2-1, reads DTGVSQNPRHKITKRGQNVTFRCDPISEHNRLYWYRQTLGQGPEFLTYFQNEAQLEKSRLLSDRFSAERPKGSFSTLEIQRTEQGDSAMYLCASLAGDGSYNEQFFGPGTRLTVL.

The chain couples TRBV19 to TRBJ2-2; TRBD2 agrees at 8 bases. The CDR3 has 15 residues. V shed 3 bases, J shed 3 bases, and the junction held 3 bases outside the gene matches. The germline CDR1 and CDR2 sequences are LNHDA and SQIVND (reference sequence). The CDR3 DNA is TGTGCCAGTAGTATGCGGGAGGCCTACACCGGGGAGCTGTTTTTT. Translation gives CASSMREAYTGELFF. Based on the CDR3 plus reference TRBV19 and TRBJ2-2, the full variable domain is DGGITQSPKYLFRKEGQNVTLSCEQNLNHDAMYWYRQDPGQGLRLIYYSQIVNDFQKGDIAEGYSVSREKKESFPLTVTSAQKNPTAFYLCASSMREAYTGELFFGEGSRLTVL.

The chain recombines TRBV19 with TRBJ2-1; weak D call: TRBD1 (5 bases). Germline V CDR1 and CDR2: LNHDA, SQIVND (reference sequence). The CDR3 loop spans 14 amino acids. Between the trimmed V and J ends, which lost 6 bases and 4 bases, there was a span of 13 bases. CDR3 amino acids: CASSRQGPYNEQFF. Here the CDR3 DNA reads TGTGCCAGTAGCCGGCAGGGCCCTTACAATGAGCAGTTCTTC.

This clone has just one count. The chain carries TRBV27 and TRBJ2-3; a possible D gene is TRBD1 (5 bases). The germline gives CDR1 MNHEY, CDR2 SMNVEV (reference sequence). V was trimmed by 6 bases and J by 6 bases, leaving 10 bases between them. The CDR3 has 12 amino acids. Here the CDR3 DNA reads TGTGCCAGCAGGGACATAAGCGATACGCAGTATTTT. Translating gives CASRDISDTQYF.

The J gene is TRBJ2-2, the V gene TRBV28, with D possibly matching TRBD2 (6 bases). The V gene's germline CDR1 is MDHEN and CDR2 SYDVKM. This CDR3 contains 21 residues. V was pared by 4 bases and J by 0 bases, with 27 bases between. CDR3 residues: CASSSPAGIGSIISNTGELFF. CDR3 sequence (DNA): TGTGCCAGCAGTTCGCCTGCTGGGATCGGGAGTATTATTTCGAACACCGGGGAGCTGTTTTTT.

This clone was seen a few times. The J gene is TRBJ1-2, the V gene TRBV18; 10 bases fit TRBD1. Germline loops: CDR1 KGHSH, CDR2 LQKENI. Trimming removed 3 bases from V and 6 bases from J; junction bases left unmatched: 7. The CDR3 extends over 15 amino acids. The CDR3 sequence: CASSPTRTGGDGYTF. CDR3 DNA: TGTGCCAGCTCACCCACGCGGACAGGGGGAGATGGCTACACCTTC.

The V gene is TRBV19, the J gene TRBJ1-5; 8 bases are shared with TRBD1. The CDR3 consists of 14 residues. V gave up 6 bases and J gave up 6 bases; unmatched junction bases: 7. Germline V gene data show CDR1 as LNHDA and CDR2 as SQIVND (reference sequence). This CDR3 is CASRTGQGIQPQHF. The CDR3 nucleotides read TGTGCCAGTAGGACCGGACAGGGCATTCAGCCCCAGCATTTT.

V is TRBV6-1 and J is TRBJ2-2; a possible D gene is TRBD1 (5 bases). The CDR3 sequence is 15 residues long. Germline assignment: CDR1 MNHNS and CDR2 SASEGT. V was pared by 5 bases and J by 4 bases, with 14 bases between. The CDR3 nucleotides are TGTGCCAGCAGTCAGACGACAGACCCCACCGGGGAGCTGTTTTTT. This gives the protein CASSQTTDPTGELFF.

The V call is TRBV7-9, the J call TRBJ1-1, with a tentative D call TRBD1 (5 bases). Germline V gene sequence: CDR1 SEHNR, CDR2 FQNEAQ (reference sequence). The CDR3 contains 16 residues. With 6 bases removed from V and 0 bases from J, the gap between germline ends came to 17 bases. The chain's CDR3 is CASSHKTAGVNTEAFF. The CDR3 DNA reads TGTGCCAGCAGTCACAAAACGGCGGGGGTGAACACTGAAGCTTTCTTT.

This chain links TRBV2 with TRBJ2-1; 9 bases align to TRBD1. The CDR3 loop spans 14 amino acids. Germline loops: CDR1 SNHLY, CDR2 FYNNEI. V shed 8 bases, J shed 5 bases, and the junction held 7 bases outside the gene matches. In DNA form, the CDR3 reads TGTGCCAGCCTGGGACAGGGATCGCACAATGAGCAGTTCTTC. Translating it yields CASLGQGSHNEQFF.

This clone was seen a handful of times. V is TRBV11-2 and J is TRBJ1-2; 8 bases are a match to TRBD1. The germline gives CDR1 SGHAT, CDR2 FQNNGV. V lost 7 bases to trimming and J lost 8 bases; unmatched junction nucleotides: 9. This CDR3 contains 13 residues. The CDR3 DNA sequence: TGTGCCAGCACTCTAGGACAGGGAAGAGGCTACACCTTC. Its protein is CASTLGQGRGYTF.

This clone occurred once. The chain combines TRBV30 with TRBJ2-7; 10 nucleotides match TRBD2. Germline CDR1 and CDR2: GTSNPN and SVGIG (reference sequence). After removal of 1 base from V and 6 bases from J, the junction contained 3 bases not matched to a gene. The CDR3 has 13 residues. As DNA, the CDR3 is TGTGCCTGGAGTGGGCTAGCGGGGGTCGAGCAGTACTTC. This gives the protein CAWSGLAGVEQYF. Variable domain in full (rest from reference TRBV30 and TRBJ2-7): SQTIHQWPATLVQPVGSPLSLECTVEGTSNPNLYWYRQAAGRGLQLLFYSVGIGQISSEVPQNLSASRPQDRQFILSSKKLLLSDSGFYLCAWSGLAGVEQYFGPGTRLTVT.